The 30 T cell receptor beta chains presented below share a single source sample, sequenced in a study of tumor-infiltrating lymphocytes in primary liver carcinoma (TCRdb year 2017). The data were produced on an Illumina HiSeq 2500. A constant-region primer and ProtoScript II reverse transcriptase were used to reverse-transcribe TCRbeta-specific cDNA from roughly 0.5 ug total RNA. The TCRbeta libraries were prepared through three rounds of nested multiplex PCR following a slightly modified ARM-PCR procedure. Each of the first two PCR rounds ran for about 10 cycles using multiplex TRBV1-TRBV30 forward primers together with a Cbeta reverse primer. The raw public reads went through TCRdb reprocessing: fastp at Q25, MiXCR clone calling, in-frame beta chains kept. Entries that share a CDR3 protein sequence are merged under the most common genes and DNA. The sample includes over 95,000 distinct CDR3 sequences, with approximately 68% observed a single time. The ten largest clones add up to more than 8% of the sample.

Without any cell sorting, total RNA and DNA were extracted together from about 20-30 mg of bulk tissue using the AllPrep DNA/RNA mini kit. Sequencing was performed on liver tumor tissue from sampling region 5. Sample cell subset or site, as interpreted from the label and publication: tumor region T5, tumor centre. Receptor source: a woman aged 60 to 75 with primary liver carcinoma and hepatitis B virus infection.

This clonotype is a singleton in its sample. The germline gene is not matched at one end of the junction; a read error may be the cause. This rearrangement joins TRBV6-5 to TRBJ2-1; no clear D. Germline lookup yields CDR1 MNHEY and CDR2 SVGAGI. The CDR3 covers 14 residues. For the CDR3, the DNA is TGTGCCAGCAGTATGGGTGGGCTATACAATGAGCGGTTCTTC. This sequence encodes CASSMGGLYNERFF.

This clonotype was detected only once. Sequence at one end of the junction differs from germline and may be a read error. The genes are TRBV11-2 and TRBJ2-2; the D is unclear. This CDR3 has 15 amino acids. CDR1 and CDR2 (germline): SGHAT, FQNNGV. The CDR3 bases are TGTGCCAGCAGCTTAACGGTACAAAACAGCGGGGAGCTGTTTTTT. Amino acids: CASSLTVQNSGELFF.

The chain carries TRBV29-1 and TRBJ2-5, with TRBD2 as a possible D gene (5 bases). The CDR3 has 17 residues. Germline CDR1 is SQVTM and CDR2 is ANQGSEA. V lost 5 bases, J lost 5 bases, and 27 bases lay in between. The CDR3 sequence: CSVFVPSERAGVETQYF. CDR3 nucleotides: TGCAGCGTTTTTGTGCCCAGCGAGAGGGCCGGGGTGGAGACCCAGTACTTC.

This clonotype occurred a few times. The chain recombines TRBV5-1 with TRBJ1-5; the D gene is possibly TRBD1 (5 bases). This CDR3 contains 13 residues. The ends were cut back, 4 bases at V and 7 bases at J, with 12 bases in the middle. Germline V lookup: CDR1 SGHRS, CDR2 YFSETQ. The CDR3 spells CASSAHRGQPQHF. DNA for the CDR3: TGCGCCAGCAGCGCCCATCGGGGCCAGCCCCAGCATTTT.

V is TRBV4-1 and J is TRBJ1-6; D gene unclear. The CDR3 has 14 residues. Germline values: CDR1 MGHRA, CDR2 YSYEKL. V gave up 6 bases and J gave up 7 bases, with 13 bases separating them. The CDR3 DNA sequence: TGCGCCAGCAGTCTCTGGACTCAGAATTCACCCCTCCACTTT. Translated: CASSLWTQNSPLHF.

With respect to this clonotype: The junction shows a germline mismatch at one end, possibly a read error. J is TRBJ2-3 and V is TRBV10-1, with 7 bases identical to TRBD2. The CDR3 totals 14 residues. Germline-derived CDR1 and CDR2 are WNHNN and SYGVQD (reference sequence). CDR3 protein: CTSSEAGAGDMQYF. The CDR3 DNA follows: TGCACCAGCAGTGAGGCGGGAGCAGGAGATATGCAGTATTTT.

With respect to this clonotype: The junction does not match germline at one end; this may be a read error. The genes are TRBV11-3 and TRBJ2-1; 10 bases map to TRBD2. Germline CDR1 reads SGHNT; CDR2 reads YENEEA. This CDR3 is 15 amino acids long. The DNA of the CDR3 is TGTACCAGCAGCTTAGGAACTAGCGGGAAGCTTTGGCAGTTCTTC. This translates into CTSSLGTSGKLWQFF.

The table lists this clonotype with a count of one. This CDR3 fails to terminate in the conserved phenylalanine or tryptophan, so it likely reflects a read error. The chain employs TRBV6-1 and TRBJ2-5; D gene uncertain. The length of the CDR3 is 12 residues. Looked up from germline, CDR1 is MNHNS and CDR2 is SASEGT. The CDR3 bases are TGTGCCAACAGTGAAGCCTGGGAGACCCAGTACCTC. Protein product: CANSEAWETQYL.

A remark on this clonotype: An end of the junction does not agree with germline; a read error may underlie this. The chain recombines TRBV12-3 or TRBV12-4 with TRBJ2-3; weak D call: TRBD1 (6 bases). The CDR3 spans 15 residues. CDR3 bases: TGTGACAGCAGCCGCGGACAGATTAGTACAGATACGCAGTATTTT. Protein: CDSSRGQISTDTQYF.

The rearrangement uses TRBV6-6 and TRBJ1-5; tentative D call: TRBD1 (5 bases). The germline V gene has CDR1 MNHNY and CDR2 SVGAGI (reference sequence). V lost 6 bases and J lost 1, with 13 bases in between. There are 15 residues in the CDR3. Written as DNA, the CDR3 is TGTGCCAGCAGCTTCAGTCAGGGCAGCAATCAGCCCCAGCATTTT. Translated, it gives CASSFSQGSNQPQHF.

On this clonotype itself: The junction departs from the called germline gene at one end, perhaps through a read error. The genes are TRBV5-5 and TRBJ2-1, with D unclear. The CDR3 length is 13 residues. Per the germline V gene, CDR1 is SGHKS and CDR2 is YYEKEE (reference sequence). The DNA for the CDR3 is TGTGCCATCAGCTTTTACATATACAATGAGCAGTTCTTC. It specifies CAISFYIYNEQFF.

V usage is TRBV12-3 or TRBV12-4 and J usage is TRBJ1-5; possible D gene TRBD1, 6 bases. The CDR3 spans 17 residues. V shed 5 bases and J shed 7 bases, with 24 bases lying between them. The DNA for the CDR3 is TGTGCCAGCAGTATTGGGTCGGGGGCGCGGATCCACCAGCCCCAGCATTTT. Protein: CASSIGSGARIHQPQHF.

A remark on this clonotype: This CDR3 is missing its conserved last phenylalanine or tryptophan, likely due to a read error. V and J are TRBV11-2 and TRBJ2-1, with 12 bases aligning to TRBD2. The CDR3 contains 17 residues. Germline CDR1 SGHAT, CDR2 FQNNGV. The V segment lost 8 bases and the J segment 8 bases; nucleotides outside the gene matches: 16. Written as DNA, the CDR3 is TGTGCCAGCGGCAGGAGACTAGCGGGAGAGCCGGGGGATGAGCAGTTCCTC. Its translation: CASGRRLAGEPGDEQFL.

For this clonotype: The junction departs from germline at one end; a sequencing error may be responsible. The chain couples TRBV4-2 to TRBJ1-1; D is ambiguous. The CDR3 spans 15 residues. Germline CDR1 LGHNA, CDR2 YNFKEQ. DNA for the CDR3: TGTGCCAGCAGCCAAGAAGAGGGTTTGTGCACTGAAGCTTTATTT. This codes for CASSQEEGLCTEALF.

Comments on this clonotype: Germline is not matched at one junction end, which may reflect a read error. The chain carries TRBV29-1 and TRBJ2-7; 9 nucleotides line up with TRBD1. The CDR3 length is 11 residues. Per the germline V gene, CDR1 is SQVTM and CDR2 is ANQGSEA. The DNA for the CDR3 is TGCAGCATCGACAGGGGGTACGAGCACTACTTC. Amino acid sequence: CSIDRGYEHYF.

In regard to this clonotype: A single base separates this from a much larger clone, so it may be a read error. The rearrangement uses TRBV12-3 or TRBV12-4 and TRBJ2-3; no reliable D call. The CDR3 is 15 residues long. The CDR3 nucleotides read TGTACCAGCAGTTTTGAATGGCTCAAAACAGATACGCAGTATTTT. This codes for CTSSFEWLKTDTQYF.

Comments on this clonotype: A junction end diverges from the germline sequence, so it may reflect a read error. This chain joins TRBV5-6 and TRBJ2-7; TRBD1 matches at 8 bases. From germline, CDR1 is SGHDT and CDR2 YYEEEE. This CDR3 contains 14 residues. CDR3 nucleotide sequence: TGTGCCAGCAACTTCGACAGGGGAAATTACGAGCAATACTTC. The encoded protein is CASNFDRGNYEQYF.

In regard to this clonotype: This may be a read error, as it is one base from a much larger clone. The rearrangement uses TRBV5-1 and TRBJ1-5; the D gene is possibly TRBD1 (6 bases). The CDR3 totals 14 residues. V dropped 4 bases and J dropped 6 bases, with 14 bases sitting between them. Germline V lookup: CDR1 SGHRS, CDR2 YFSETQ. CDR3 coding DNA: TGCGCCAGCAGCAGCGGGGGCGCGGGTCAGCCCCAGCATTTT. Translation gives CASSSGGAGQPQHF. The full variable domain, with the rest looked up from reference TRBV5-1 and TRBJ1-5, is KAGVTQTPRYLIKTRGQQVTLSCSPISGHRSVSWYQQTPGQGLQFLFEYFSETQRNKGNFPGRFSGRQFSNSRSEMNVSTLELGDSALYLCASSSGGAGQPQHFGDGTRLSIL.

As for this clonotype: A read error is likely, as this CDR3 ends without the conserved phenylalanine or tryptophan. V usage is TRBV29-1 and J usage is TRBJ2-7, with D perhaps TRBD2 (6 bases). The CDR3 is 15 amino acids. Germline CDR1 and CDR2: SQVTM and ANQGSEA. The DNA for the CDR3 is TGCAGCGTTGAAGACTCCGGGACTCCCCCGTACGGGCAGTACCTC. Protein product: CSVEDSGTPPYGQYL.

On this clonotype: Sequence at one end of the junction differs from germline and may be a read error. This chain links TRBV5-1 with TRBJ2-1; 14 nucleotides agree with TRBD2. The V gene's germline CDR1 is SGHRS and CDR2 YFSETQ. This CDR3 spans 15 amino acids. CDR3 in DNA: TGTGCCAGCAGGGCCGGGACTAGCGGGAGTGGTGAGCAGTTCTTC. Encoded protein: CASRAGTSGSGEQFF.

The chain has TRBV29-1 and TRBJ2-3, with no clear D. CDR3 length: 13 residues. The V and J ends lost 3 bases and 5 bases respectively, with 12 bases between them. Germline values: CDR1 SQVTM, CDR2 ANQGSEA. CDR3 bases: TGCAGCGTTGAGGCTAGTGGTATAGATACGCAGTATTTT. Its protein is CSVEASGIDTQYF.

This clonotype is a singleton in its sample. The CDR3 ends on some other residue instead of the conserved phenylalanine or tryptophan, so this is likely a read error. The DNA is omitted, as the CDR3 cannot be located on it reliably, and the CDR3 follows TCRdb's listing. The chain couples TRBV4-2 to TRBJ2-3; the table gives TRBD2 as D, unverified against the DNA. From its first to its last residue, the CDR3 has 16 amino acids. CDR1 is LGHNA and CDR2 is YNFKEQ in the germline V gene. This CDR3 is CASSQRGEGWSDTRYL.

On this clonotype: This may arise from a read error, as a much more abundant clone is one base away. The rearrangement joins TRBV5-6 to TRBJ2-2; either TRBD1 or TRBD2 may supply D (5 bases each). Germline-derived CDR1 and CDR2 are SGHDT and YYEEEE. The CDR3 is 16 residues long. This CDR3 is CASSLFGTANTGELVF. For the CDR3, the DNA is TGTGCCAGCAGCTTGTTTGGGACGGCGAACACCGGGGAGCTGGTTTTT.

This clonotype was found a few times. A much more abundant neighbour one base away suggests this may be a read error. J is TRBJ2-3 and V is TRBV6-1; D not certain. Germline V gives CDR1 MNHNS, CDR2 SASEGT. The CDR3 has 14 amino acids. DNA for the CDR3: TGTGCCAGCAGCGGTGGCTTCGGTAGAGATGCGCAGTATTTT. It specifies CASSGGFGRDAQYF.

As to this clonotype: The CDR3 does not close with the conserved phenylalanine or tryptophan, likely indicating a read error. It is unclear where the CDR3 begins or ends on the DNA, so no DNA is shown, and the CDR3 is as TCRdb lists it. The chain is built from TRBV12-3 or TRBV12-4 and TRBJ2-7. The CDR3 spans 13 amino acids, including both terminal residues. This chain's CDR3 is CASALGSSYEQYI.

On this clonotype itself: This may be a read error, as it is one base from a much larger clone. The chain employs TRBV28 and TRBJ1-1; D might be TRBD1 (6 bases). The CDR3 is 13 amino acids. CDR1 is MDHEN and CDR2 is SYDVKM in the germline V gene. V shed 11 bases and J shed 4 bases, with 17 bases lying between them. DNA of the CDR3: TGTGCCGGCGGGGGACATACAGTCACTGAAGCTTTCTTT. Translation: CAGGGHTVTEAFF.

In the case of this clonotype: The conserved closing phenylalanine or tryptophan is absent in this CDR3, likely reflecting a read error. V and J are TRBV12-3 or TRBV12-4 and TRBJ2-6; TRBD2 matches 10 bases. The junction had 5 bases not matched to a gene; V was cut back by 6 bases and J by 6 bases. The CDR3 covers 15 residues. CDR3 coding DNA: TGTGCCAGCAGGGGACTAGCGAGTGTGGCCAACGTCCTGACTCTC. Protein product: CASRGLASVANVLTL.

Concerning this clonotype itself: This CDR3 fails to terminate in the conserved phenylalanine or tryptophan, so it likely reflects a read error. J is TRBJ2-1 and V is TRBV11-3; 11 nucleotides agree with TRBD2. CDR3 length: 15 amino acids. Germline V gene lookup returns CDR1 SGHNT and CDR2 YENEEA. The CDR3 DNA reads TGTGCCAACAGCTTACTAGCGGGGGATTACAACGATCAGTTCTCC. Its protein is CANSLLAGDYNDQFS.

The rearrangement joins TRBV29-1 to TRBJ2-3; D ambiguous. The germline V and J ends were trimmed by 4 bases and 5 bases, with 13 bases remaining between them. Germline V gene lookup returns CDR1 SQVTM and CDR2 ANQGSEA. The CDR3 runs 13 residues. The CDR3 DNA reads TGCAGCGTTGCAACACCCGAGAGAGATACGCAGTATTTT. Encoded protein: CSVATPERDTQYF.

With respect to this clonotype: A much larger clone differs by one base, so this may be a read error. The gene calls are TRBV5-5 and TRBJ2-3; TRBD2 matches 7 bases. The CDR3 is 14 residues long. Looked up from germline, CDR1 is SGHKS and CDR2 is YYEKEE (reference sequence). Trimming took 4 bases from V and 2 from J; bases not matched to a gene: 4. CDR3 region: CASSPLATTDTQYF. The CDR3, as DNA: TGTGCCAGCAGCCCACTAGCGACCACAGATACGCAGTATTTT.